The present T cell receptor beta chain was sequenced within a study of tissue T cells after allogeneic stem cell transplantation. Repertoires were generated with immunoSEQ multiplex PCR, while TCRdb's copy carries only in-frame clones and drops some. The top ten hold 30% to 45% of the sample, which has 350 to 500 clones, approximately 50% seen once. Time point noted: mouse harvest day 14 after allogeneic transplant. Each mouse received 10^7 T-cell-depleted marrow cells plus 10^6 splenic CD5+ T cells by tail vein. On this clone: These gene names are mouse names. The DNA ends 1 residue before the CDR3 does, and the rest of the CDR3 is filled in from the germline J gene.

CDR3 length equals 14 residues. Trimming removed 1 base at V and 0 bases at J, with 5 bases between. Germline-derived CDR1 and CDR2 are NNHDY and SYVADS. V is TRBV13-3 and J is TRBJ1-3; D is undetermined. Material for sequencing was liver tissue. This sequence originates from a female BALB/c mouse given C57BL/6 T cells with graft-versus-host disease after an allogeneic hematopoietic cell transplant. CDR3 DNA (partial): TGTGCCAGCAGTGATCGGGGTTCTGGAAATACGCTCTAT. Amino acid sequence: CASSDRGSGNTLY. The full CDR3 protein reads CASSDRGSGNTLYF.